The 10 T cell receptor beta chains below were found in one sample sequenced in a study of shared clonotypes between healthy human individuals. Here immunoSEQ multiplex PCR was the method, and the copy in TCRdb shows in-frame clones only, minus some. This repertoire shows a few million clones, just over 90% found once; its top ten account for 0.39%. The material sequenced was naive CD4+ T cells from PBMCs. As for subset: CD45RA+ positively selected. The source is a man aged 18 to 29 in good health. Some clones in this sample may be carry-over from other donors' samples.

The chain recombines TRBV4-1 with TRBJ2-5; 7 bases are shared with TRBD2. With V trimmed by 5 bases and J by 3 bases, 6 bases remained unmatched. This CDR3 has 14 residues. The germline CDR1 and CDR2 sequences are MGHRA and YSYEKL. CDR3 region: CASSIALAEETQYF. The CDR3 DNA sequence: TGCGCCAGCAGCATAGCCCTAGCGGAAGAGACCCAGTACTTC.

The chain couples TRBV7-6 to TRBJ2-3; 8 bases line up with TRBD2. The V segment lost 0 bases and the J segment 8 bases; nucleotides outside the gene matches: 10. This CDR3 comprises 16 residues. From germline, CDR1 is SGHVS and CDR2 FNYEAQ. In DNA, the CDR3 is TGTGCCAGCAGCTTAGCAGGGCGGGAGGCGTTGGGTACGCAGTATTTT. Its protein is CASSLAGREALGTQYF.

The V gene is TRBV29-1, the J gene TRBJ1-2; TRBD1 matches 9 bases. The J segment lost 8 bases and the V segment lost 7 bases, leaving 11 bases of the junction unmatched. Germline values: CDR1 SQVTM, CDR2 ANQGSEA. This CDR3 comprises 13 residues. CDR3 DNA: TGCAGCGGCGGACAGGGGAGTCTAGGCGGCTACACCTTC. Translated, it gives CSGGQGSLGGYTF.

V usage is TRBV27 and J usage is TRBJ2-3; 9 nucleotides align to TRBD1. Trimming removed 6 bases from V and 6 bases from J; junction bases left unmatched: 13. CDR1 is MNHEY, CDR2 SMNVEV, per germline (reference sequence). This CDR3 is built from 16 residues. Here the CDR3 DNA reads TGTGCCAGCAGCAGACAGGGGGAGGGTTGGTTGGATACGCAGTATTTT. Translated: CASSRQGEGWLDTQYF.

The chain recombines TRBV19 with TRBJ2-2, with 8 bases matching TRBD1. Losses at the gene ends were 6 bases for V and 7 bases for J; bases not matched to a gene: 7. CDR3 length equals 14 residues. The germline CDR1 and CDR2 sequences are LNHDA and SQIVND (reference sequence). DNA for the CDR3: TGTGCCAGTAGGGGGACAGGATCTGTCGGGGAGCTGTTTTTT. Its translation: CASRGTGSVGELFF.

The chain carries TRBV28 and TRBJ1-3; D unresolved. Germline V gene sequence: CDR1 MDHEN, CDR2 SYDVKM. Trimming took 2 bases from V and 3 from J, leaving 8 bases between them. This CDR3 has 14 residues. The CDR3 region has the DNA TGTGCCAGCAGTTTACTGCCCGGTGGAAACACCATATATTTT. This translates into CASSLLPGGNTIYF.

The V gene is TRBV5-1, the J gene TRBJ2-1, with 9 positions matching TRBD2. The junction had 7 bases not matched to a gene; V was cut back by 0 bases and J by 0 bases. Germline values: CDR1 SGHRS, CDR2 YFSETQ. The CDR3 contains 18 residues. CDR3 region: CASSLGLAARISYNEQFF. The CDR3 DNA sequence: TGCGCCAGCAGCTTGGGACTAGCGGCGCGAATCTCCTACAATGAGCAGTTCTTC.

This clone was found once. The chain has TRBV11-2 and TRBJ2-4, with D maybe TRBD2 (6 bases). Deletions cut 6 bases from V and 0 bases from J, with 21 bases between. The length of the CDR3 is 18 residues. CDR1 and CDR2 from the germline V gene are SGHAT and FQNNGV. This CDR3 is CASSPLRGDKLAKNIQYF. The CDR3 coding sequence is TGTGCCAGCAGTCCATTGCGGGGCGACAAATTAGCCAAAAACATTCAGTACTTC.

This clone has more than one count but fewer than ten. The chain uses TRBV6-1 and TRBJ1-5; a possible D gene is TRBD1 (5 bases). Germline CDR1 MNHNS, CDR2 SASEGT. This CDR3 has 13 residues. V lost 6 bases, J lost 11 bases, and 17 bases lay in between. The CDR3 nucleotides read TGTGCCAGCAGGAGGGACTCTATAGTCGCCCAGCATTTT. This gives the protein CASRRDSIVAQHF.

This sequence joins TRBV6-5 and TRBJ2-1, with TRBD2 matching over 9 bases. Looked up from germline, CDR1 is MNHEY and CDR2 is SVGAGI. V was pared by 4 bases and J by 10 bases, with 8 bases of the junction left unmatched. This CDR3 spans 14 amino acids. CDR3 residues: CASSSSREGWEQFF. The CDR3 bases are TGTGCCAGCAGTTCATCGCGGGAGGGTTGGGAGCAGTTCTTC.